The clone carrying this TCR beta chain was counted ten times or more. Priming of first-strand cDNA relied on TRAV- and TRBV-specific primers (covering alpha and beta chains). The authors ran 15 to 20 PCR cycles to amplify TCRs with a constant-region primer and V-primer adapter. Each CDR3 protein is one row after TCRdb ran MiXCR on the reads. The table lists 85,000 to 95,000 distinct CDR3 sequences, more than 20% of them singletons. This entry belongs to a study of low-dose radiotherapy and immunotherapy resistance in tumors. Study-level information: Per fraction, Cohort 1 was given 0.5 Gy every 2 weeks, for a total of 6.5 Gy. Cyclophosphamide infusions of 200 mg/m2 came every two weeks, one day before radiation-immunotherapy. Cohort 2 patients were irradiated with 1 Gy every two weeks, reaching 13 Gy over 26 weeks.

The CDR3 is 15 residues long. The V gene's germline CDR1 is DFQATT and CDR2 SNEGSKA (reference sequence). Trimming took off 5 bases at V and 0 bases at J, with 13 bases between the two ends. Time point indicated: after trial treatment. Treatment here: LDRT plus nivolumab, ipilimumab, low-dose cyclophosphamide and aspirin (RACIN trial). Patients eligible had advanced solid tumors without tumor-infiltrating lymphocytes. This chain uses TRBV20-1 with TRBJ2-2, with a possible D match to TRBD1 (6 bases). This material consisted of PBMCs, taken after low-dose radiotherapy plus immunotherapy. This TCR was sampled from a female donor with ovarian cancer. The CDR3 reads CSAQPGHTNTGELFF. The CDR3 DNA is TGCAGTGCTCAACCGGGACACACGAACACCGGGGAGCTGTTTTTT.